The 3 T cell receptor beta chains presented below share a single source sample, sequenced in a study of human T cells and chemical hapten exposure. TCRdb re-derived calls from the RACE reads in MiXCR, one entry per CDR3 protein. The sample yields more than 100,000 distinct CDR3 sequences, approximately 13% seen once. Time point described: pre-sensitization, week 0. Treatment of the sample: therapeutic diphenylcyclopropenone sensitization with weekly scalp DPC. The material was whole blood, obtained in connection with sensitization to the hapten diphenylcyclopropenone (DPC). All receptors derive from a woman under 30 with alopecia areata. Some clones in this sample may be carry-over from other donors' samples.

This clonotype was seen a few times. The V gene is TRBV7-2, the J gene TRBJ1-3, with D uncertain. The CDR3 totals 16 residues. Trimming stripped 1 base from V and 0 bases from J, with 10 bases between. Germline V gives CDR1 SGHTA, CDR2 FQGNSA. The CDR3 sequence: CASSLGGSFSGNTIYF. The CDR3 nucleotides read TGTGCCAGCAGCTTAGGCGGGAGCTTCTCTGGAAACACCATATATTTT.

This chain uses TRBV6-1 with TRBJ2-7; D is unclear. The CDR3 extends over 13 amino acids. The germline V gene has CDR1 MNHNS and CDR2 SASEGT. The V end lost 2 bases, the J end lost 0 bases, and 5 bases lay between the germline ends. For the CDR3, the DNA is TGTGCCAGCAGTGAACCCAGCTCCTACGAGCAGTACTTC. Its protein product is CASSEPSSYEQYF.

The rearrangement links TRBV20-1 to TRBJ1-1, with 9 bases lining up with TRBD1. CDR1 and CDR2 (germline): DFQATT, SNEGSKA (reference sequence). After removal of 5 bases from V and 8 bases from J, the junction contained 12 bases not matched to a gene. The CDR3 totals 14 residues. CDR3 residues: CSAPRDRVGHEAFF. The CDR3 DNA reads TGCAGTGCTCCTCGGGACAGGGTCGGCCACGAAGCTTTCTTT.